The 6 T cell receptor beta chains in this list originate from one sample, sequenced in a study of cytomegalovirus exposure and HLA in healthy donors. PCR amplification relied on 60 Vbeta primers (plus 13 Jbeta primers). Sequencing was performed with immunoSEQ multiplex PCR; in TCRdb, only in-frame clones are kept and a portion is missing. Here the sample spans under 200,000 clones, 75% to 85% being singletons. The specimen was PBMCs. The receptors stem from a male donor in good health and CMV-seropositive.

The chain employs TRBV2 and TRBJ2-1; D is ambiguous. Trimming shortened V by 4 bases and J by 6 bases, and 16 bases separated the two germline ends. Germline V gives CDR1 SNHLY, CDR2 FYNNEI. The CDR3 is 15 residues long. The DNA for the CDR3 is TGTGCCAGCAGTGTAACCCGAGAGATAGTCAATGAGCAGTTCTTC. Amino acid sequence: CASSVTREIVNEQFF.

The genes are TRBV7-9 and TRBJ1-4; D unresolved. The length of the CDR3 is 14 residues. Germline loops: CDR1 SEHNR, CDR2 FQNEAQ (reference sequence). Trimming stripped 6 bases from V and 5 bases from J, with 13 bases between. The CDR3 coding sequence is TGTGCCAGCAGTCCAACGGCGGCGAATGAAAAACTGTTTTTT. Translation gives CASSPTAANEKLFF.

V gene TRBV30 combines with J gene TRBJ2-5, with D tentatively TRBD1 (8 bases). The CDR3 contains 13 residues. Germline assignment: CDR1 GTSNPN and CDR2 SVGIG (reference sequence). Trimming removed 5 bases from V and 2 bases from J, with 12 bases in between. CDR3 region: CAWDRGLQETQYF. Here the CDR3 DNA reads TGTGCCTGGGACAGGGGACTACAAGAGACCCAGTACTTC.

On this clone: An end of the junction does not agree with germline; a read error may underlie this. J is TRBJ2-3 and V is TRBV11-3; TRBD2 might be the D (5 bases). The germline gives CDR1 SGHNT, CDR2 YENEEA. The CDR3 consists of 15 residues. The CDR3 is CAGSLRDSATDTQYF. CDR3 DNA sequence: TGTGCCGGCAGCTTACGGGATAGCGCCACAGATACGCAGTATTTT.

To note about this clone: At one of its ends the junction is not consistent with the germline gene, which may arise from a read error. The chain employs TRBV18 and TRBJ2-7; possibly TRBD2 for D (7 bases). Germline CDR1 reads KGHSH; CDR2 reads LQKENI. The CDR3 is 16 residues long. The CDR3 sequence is CASSPPTMDRARERYF. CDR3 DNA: TGTGCCAGCTCACCACCGACGATGGACAGAGCGCGGGAGCGGTACTTC.

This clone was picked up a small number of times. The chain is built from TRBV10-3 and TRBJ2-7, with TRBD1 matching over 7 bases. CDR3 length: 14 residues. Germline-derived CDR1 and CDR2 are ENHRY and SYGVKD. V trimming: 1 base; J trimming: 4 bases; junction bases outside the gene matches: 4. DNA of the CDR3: TGTGCCATCAGTGAGTTGACAGGGATATACGAGCAGTACTTC. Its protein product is CAISELTGIYEQYF.